The 32 T cell receptor beta chains in this list originate from one sample, sequenced in a study of cytomegalovirus exposure and HLA in healthy donors. The PCR made use of 60 Vbeta and 13 Jbeta primers. This table comes from immunoSEQ multiplex PCR, and its TCRdb copy is limited to in-frame clones, with some not included. Of approximately 110,000 clones listed, more than 60% are singletons. The sample consisted of PBMCs. The origin of the receptors is a woman aged 55-70 years in good health and CMV-seropositive.

The chain joins TRBV10-3 to TRBJ1-2; tentative D call: TRBD1 (5 bases). Germline CDR1 and CDR2: ENHRY and SYGVKD. CDR3 size: 13 residues. V was trimmed by 3 bases and J by 4 bases, leaving 9 bases between them. The CDR3 sequence is CAISDPGPYGYTF. The DNA for the CDR3 is TGTGCCATCAGTGACCCAGGGCCCTATGGCTACACCTTC.

The chain couples TRBV5-8 to TRBJ2-1, with TRBD2 identical over 7 bases. Germline V lookup: CDR1 SGHTS, CDR2 YDEGEE. V lost 3 bases to trimming and J lost 8 bases; unmatched junction nucleotides: 11. The CDR3 runs to 15 residues. Here the CDR3 reads CASSWGPGTKYEQFF. CDR3 DNA: TGTGCCAGCAGCTGGGGACCCGGGACTAAATATGAGCAGTTCTTC.

This rearrangement joins TRBV4-3 to TRBJ1-1; 9 nucleotides line up with TRBD1. The germline gives CDR1 LGHNA, CDR2 YSLEER. Trimming took 3 bases from V and 0 from J; bases not matched to a gene: 14. This CDR3 is built from 19 residues. The CDR3 coding sequence is TGCGCCAGCAGCCACGGATGGGAGACAGGGGGAAGAGTGAACACTGAAGCTTTCTTT. Its protein product is CASSHGWETGGRVNTEAFF.

The chain carries TRBV9 and TRBJ1-2, with 7 bases matching TRBD1. Germline assignment: CDR1 SGDLS and CDR2 YYNGEE. The CDR3 consists of 13 residues. Trimming took 2 bases from V and 3 from J; bases not matched to a gene: 1. CDR3 nucleotides: TGTGCCAGCAGCGTGCAGGGGGACTATGGCTACACCTTC. Residues: CASSVQGDYGYTF.

The V and J genes are TRBV4-3 and TRBJ1-1; TRBD1 is a possible D gene (5 bases). The CDR3 runs 15 residues. V was pared by 1 base and J by 2 bases, with 11 bases between. The germline gives CDR1 LGHNA, CDR2 YSLEER. The DNA of the CDR3 is TGCGCCAGCAGCCAAGTACAGGAAATCAACACTGAAGCTTTCTTT. This sequence encodes CASSQVQEINTEAFF.

This clone was picked up a small number of times. CDR3 protein: CASSYSGTGGYEQYF. The DNA for the CDR3 is TGTGCCAGCAGTTACTCGGGGACAGGGGGGTACGAGCAGTACTTC. V and J are TRBV6-6 and TRBJ2-7; 11 nucleotides match TRBD1. V trimming: 0 bases; J trimming: 4 bases; junction bases outside the gene matches: 2. In germline, CDR1 is MNHNY, CDR2 SVGAGI (reference sequence). The CDR3 is 15 residues long.

The chain is built from TRBV6-1 and TRBJ2-6, with 9 bases identical to TRBD1. With V trimmed by 4 bases and J by 3 bases, 10 bases remained unmatched. CDR1 MNHNS and CDR2 SASEGT come from the germline V gene. The CDR3 is 18 residues long. CDR3 bases: TGTGCCAGCAGTGCGCCGGGACAGGGAAAACGTGGGGCCAACGTCCTGACTTTC. The encoded protein is CASSAPGQGKRGANVLTF.

This chain uses TRBV29-1 with TRBJ2-5; a possible D gene is TRBD2 (6 bases). The V gene's germline CDR1 is SQVTM and CDR2 ANQGSEA. CDR3 length: 14 amino acids. V was shortened by 2 bases and J by 4 bases, with 14 bases between the two germline ends. The CDR3: CSVEPREEGETQYF. CDR3 DNA sequence: TGCAGCGTTGAACCCAGGGAGGAGGGAGAGACCCAGTACTTC.

This clone came up a few times. V is TRBV7-6 and J is TRBJ2-2; the D is unclear. CDR1 is SGHVS, CDR2 FNYEAQ, per germline. CDR3 length equals 14 residues. V lost 8 bases and J 4 bases, leaving 14 bases between the germline ends. CDR3 loop: CASYPTESTGELFF. The CDR3 DNA is TGTGCCAGCTACCCTACCGAGAGCACCGGGGAGCTGTTTTTT.

This clone was detected once. CDR3: CASSMRNTEAFF. DNA for the CDR3: TGTGCCAGTAGTATGCGCAACACTGAAGCTTTCTTT. The chain combines TRBV19 with TRBJ1-1; no reliable D call. CDR3 length equals 12 residues. V was cut by 3 bases and J by 2 bases, with 4 bases left in between. Germline-derived CDR1 and CDR2 are LNHDA and SQIVND (reference sequence).

With respect to this clone: In the same sample, other DNA sequences code for this CDR3. The genes are TRBV7-2 and TRBJ2-5; D not certain. Trimming removed 3 bases at V and 5 bases at J, with 10 bases between. Germline CDR1 is SGHTA and CDR2 is FQGNSA. CDR3 length equals 13 residues. CDR3 sequence reads: CASSFGSQETQYF. DNA for the CDR3: TGTGCCAGCAGCTTCGGGTCCCAGGAGACCCAGTACTTC.

The table lists this clone with a few counts. This sequence joins TRBV10-3 and TRBJ2-5; D not resolved. This CDR3 has 14 amino acids. Germline V CDR1 and CDR2: ENHRY, SYGVKD. Trimming pared 7 bases from V and 4 bases from J, leaving 16 bases between. In DNA form, the CDR3 reads TGTGCCATCATGAGCCTAGAAGGTGGAGAGACCCAGTACTTC. Amino acid sequence: CAIMSLEGGETQYF.

The genes are TRBV5-1 and TRBJ1-2, with TRBD1 matching 9 bases. CDR3 length: 13 amino acids. Per the germline V gene, CDR1 is SGHRS and CDR2 is YFSETQ. Trimming cost V 4 bases and J 8 bases; bases outside gene matches: 6. The CDR3 region is CASSTGGGEGYTF. In DNA, the CDR3 is TGCGCCAGCAGCACAGGGGGCGGCGAGGGCTACACCTTC.

The V call is TRBV25-1, the J call TRBJ2-3; no firm D call. Per germline, CDR1 MGHDK and CDR2 SYGVNS. The CDR3 loop spans 15 amino acids. The V gene lost 0 bases and the J gene lost 2 bases, with 9 bases spanning the gap. The CDR3 sequence is CASSEYRGNTDTQYF. The DNA for the CDR3 is TGTGCCAGCAGTGAATATCGAGGAAACACAGATACGCAGTATTTT.

This clone occurred a few times. The rearrangement joins TRBV29-1 to TRBJ2-5, with TRBD1 identical over 7 bases. The CDR3 totals 14 residues. The ends lost 4 bases at V and 5 bases at J; junction bases unmatched: 10. Per the germline V gene, CDR1 is SQVTM and CDR2 is ANQGSEA. The CDR3 DNA reads TGCAGCGTTGTTGGGACAGATGCTTGGGAGACCCAGTACTTC. This sequence encodes CSVVGTDAWETQYF.

The V call is TRBV5-1, the J call TRBJ2-3, with 10 bases that match TRBD2. Germline CDR1 reads SGHRS; CDR2 reads YFSETQ. This CDR3 has 18 amino acids. Unmatched junction bases numbered 11, after V lost 1 base and J lost 3 bases. The CDR3 coding sequence is TGCGCCAGCAGCTTGAATTTAGCGGGAGGTGTACGGACAGATACGCAGTATTTT. The encoded protein is CASSLNLAGGVRTDTQYF.

The chain recombines TRBV30 with TRBJ2-6; possible D gene TRBD1, 5 bases. The CDR3 spans 15 residues. The germline gives CDR1 GTSNPN, CDR2 SVGIG (reference sequence). Deletions cut 4 bases from V and 2 bases from J, with 12 bases between. Written as DNA, the CDR3 is TGTGCCTGGACCTCCACCAGGGCTGGGGCCAACGTCCTGACTTTC. Translated: CAWTSTRAGANVLTF.

V and J are TRBV5-5 and TRBJ2-7, with D tentatively TRBD2 (5 bases). Per the germline V gene, CDR1 is SGHKS and CDR2 is YYEKEE (reference sequence). Between the trimmed V and J ends, which lost 0 bases and 2 bases, there was a span of 12 bases. This CDR3 has 15 residues. This CDR3 reads CASSLVTPGTYEQYF. The CDR3 DNA follows: TGTGCCAGCAGCTTGGTTACCCCGGGAACCTACGAGCAGTACTTC.

The J gene is TRBJ2-3, the V gene TRBV5-1; no definite D call. CDR1 is SGHRS, CDR2 YFSETQ, per germline. The V gene lost 0 bases and the J gene lost 2 bases, with 7 bases spanning the gap. The CDR3 has 14 amino acids. The CDR3 region has the DNA TGCGCCAGCAGCTTGGAGCAAGACACAGATACGCAGTATTTT. It yields the protein CASSLEQDTDTQYF. Full variable domain (rest looked up from reference TRBV5-1 and TRBJ2-3): KAGVTQTPRYLIKTRGQQVTLSCSPISGHRSVSWYQQTPGQGLQFLFEYFSETQRNKGNFPGRFSGRQFSNSRSEMNVSTLELGDSALYLCASSLEQDTDTQYFGPGTRLTVL.

The chain employs TRBV7-2 and TRBJ2-7; TRBD2 matches 10 bases. V trimming: 8 bases; J trimming: 6 bases; junction bases outside the gene matches: 7. This CDR3 is 13 amino acids long. Looked up from germline, CDR1 is SGHTA and CDR2 is FQGNSA. The CDR3 DNA reads as TGTGCCAGCGGCCCTAGCGGGAGAGGCGAGCAGTACTTC. Protein product: CASGPSGRGEQYF.

The V call is TRBV7-6, the J call TRBJ2-6, with D maybe TRBD2 (6 bases). Germline loops: CDR1 SGHVS, CDR2 FNYEAQ. CDR3 size: 18 residues. The V gene lost 3 bases and the J gene lost 2 bases, with 17 bases spanning the gap. The CDR3 nucleotides are TGTGCCAGCAGCTTGATGTTAGGGGCTAGCGCTGGGGCCAACGTCCTGACTTTC. This sequence encodes CASSLMLGASAGANVLTF.

The rearrangement links TRBV18 to TRBJ1-6, with TRBD1 matching over 11 bases. The germline gives CDR1 KGHSH, CDR2 LQKENI. J lost 10 bases, V lost 6 bases, and 8 bases had no gene match. The CDR3 loop spans 15 amino acids. The CDR3 reads CASSPGQGAQSPLHF. In nucleotides, the CDR3 is TGTGCCAGCTCCCCAGGACAGGGGGCCCAATCACCCCTCCACTTT.

The CDR3 region is CAKGSPTGANYSGNTIYF. The CDR3 DNA is TGTGCCAAGGGGAGTCCCACAGGGGCGAATTACTCTGGAAACACCATATATTTT. V gene TRBV19 combines with J gene TRBJ1-3; the match to TRBD1 covers 7 bases. CDR3 length equals 18 residues. Trimming at V came to 10 bases and at J to 0 bases, leaving 18 bases not matched to a gene. From germline, CDR1 is LNHDA and CDR2 SQIVND (reference sequence).

The CDR3 DNA follows: TGTGCCAGTACCTCAGGGTACAGGAACACCGGGGAGCTGTTTTTT. This codes for CASTSGYRNTGELFF. J is TRBJ2-2 and V is TRBV19; a weak D match, TRBD1 (5 bases). This CDR3 spans 15 amino acids. The germline V and J ends were trimmed by 7 bases and 1 base, with 13 bases remaining between them. CDR1 and CDR2 (germline): LNHDA, SQIVND (reference sequence).

The V and J genes are TRBV7-9 and TRBJ2-3; 12 bases are a match to TRBD2. V lost 5 bases, J lost 2 bases, and 5 bases stayed unmatched. The CDR3 is made up of 16 amino acids. Germline V gives CDR1 SEHNR, CDR2 FQNEAQ (reference sequence). CDR3 in DNA: TGTGCCAGCAGCACCGGACTAGCGGGACTCACAGATACGCAGTATTTT. Protein sequence: CASSTGLAGLTDTQYF.

J is TRBJ2-7 and V is TRBV7-2, with 8 bases aligning to TRBD1. The J segment lost 12 bases and the V segment lost 5 bases, leaving 6 bases of the junction unmatched. Germline V gene sequence: CDR1 SGHTA, CDR2 FQGNSA. This CDR3 has 11 amino acids. CDR3 DNA: TGTGCCAGCAGCCGGACAGGGTTGAGGTACTTC. This gives the protein CASSRTGLRYF.

The chain is built from TRBV20-1 and TRBJ1-1; unclear D gene. The CDR3 covers 11 residues. Trimming removed 5 bases from V and 0 bases from J, with 4 bases in between. Per the germline V gene, CDR1 is DFQATT and CDR2 is SNEGSKA (reference sequence). The CDR3 nucleotides are TGCAGTGCTGCAGTGAACACTGAAGCTTTCTTT. This sequence encodes CSAAVNTEAFF.

The chain combines TRBV30 with TRBJ2-2; TRBD2 matches 9 bases. Germline lookup yields CDR1 GTSNPN and CDR2 SVGIG (reference sequence). Unmatched junction bases numbered 9, after V lost 0 bases and J lost 7 bases. CDR3 length: 16 amino acids. The CDR3: CAWSVKRGDGVGELFF. CDR3 nucleotide sequence: TGTGCCTGGAGTGTAAAGCGGGGGGATGGGGTCGGGGAGCTGTTTTTT.

The CDR3 DNA reads as TGTGCCAGCAAGCGCGAAGGTGTGAACACTGAAGCTTTCTTT. Its protein product is CASKREGVNTEAFF. The rearrangement links TRBV2 to TRBJ1-1, with D uncertain. Trimming took 7 bases from V and 0 from J, leaving 12 bases between them. Germline-derived CDR1 and CDR2 are SNHLY and FYNNEI. There are 14 residues in the CDR3.

The chain joins TRBV7-2 to TRBJ2-2; 14 positions agree with TRBD2. The V gene's germline CDR1 is SGHTA and CDR2 FQGNSA. This CDR3 contains 19 residues. The J segment lost 2 bases and the V segment lost 5 bases, leaving 10 bases of the junction unmatched. The CDR3 here is CASSLTWTSGGKNTGELFF. The CDR3 DNA is TGTGCCAGCAGCCTGACATGGACTAGCGGGGGGAAAAACACCGGGGAGCTGTTTTTT.

The gene calls are TRBV28 and TRBJ1-1, with 7 nucleotides matching TRBD1. Germline lookup yields CDR1 MDHEN and CDR2 SYDVKM. The CDR3 is made up of 13 amino acids. V was pared by 5 bases and J by 7 bases, with 7 bases of the junction left unmatched. This chain's CDR3 is CASSPGTALEAFF. DNA of the CDR3: TGTGCCAGCAGTCCCGGGACAGCCCTTGAAGCTTTCTTT.

This chain connects TRBV29-1 to TRBJ1-4, with D possibly TRBD1 on 6 matching bases. V was cut by 0 bases and J by 5 bases, with 16 bases left in between. Germline CDR1 reads SQVTM; CDR2 reads ANQGSEA. The CDR3 sequence is 16 residues long. The CDR3 protein is CSVEDLTGLKNEKLFF. Here the CDR3 DNA reads TGCAGCGTTGAAGATTTGACAGGCCTTAAAAATGAAAAACTGTTTTTT.